Listed below are T cell receptor beta chains from one sample, sequenced in a study of T cells in Graves' hyperthyroidism and ophthalmopathy. A single record per CDR3 protein comes from TCRdb applying MiXCR to the multiplex PCR reads. The sample yields roughly 180,000 distinct CDR3 sequences, just under 9.5% seen once. The sequencing sample was made of blood. These receptors were taken from a woman between 18 and 29 years old with Graves' hyperthyroidism that later progressed to Graves' ophthalmopathy. The CDR3 runs from the conserved cysteine through the conserved F or W. D genes are given only for firm matches. Clone size, where shown, is once, few, many, or a class for clones that have expanded.

J gene	D gene	clone size	V gene	CDR3 protein	CDR3 DNA
TRBJ2-5	TRBD2	.	TRBV28	CASSLAGVQETQYF	TGTGCCAGCAGTTTAGCGGGGGTTCAAGAGACCCAGTACTTC
TRBJ2-7	TRBD1	many	TRBV12-3/TRBV12-4	CASSPAGTGYEQYF	TGTGCCAGCAGTCCTGCCGGGACAGGGTACGAGCAGTACTTC
TRBJ1-1	.	few	TRBV5-6	CASSRDRDRTLNTEAFF	TGTGCCAGCAGCCGGGATCGAGACAGGACACTGAACACTGAAGCTTTCTTT
TRBJ2-1	.	.	TRBV6-1	CASSELRPSSADEQFF	TGTGCCAGCAGTGAACTTAGACCGTCGAGCGCGGATGAGCAGTTCTTC
TRBJ2-1	.	many	TRBV19	CASSIPGDNEQFF	TGTGCCAGTAGTATCCCCGGTGACAATGAGCAGTTCTTC
TRBJ1-4	.	few	TRBV3-1	CASSPDGTTNEKLFF	TGTGCCAGCAGCCCAGACGGAACAACTAATGAAAAACTGTTTTTT
TRBJ2-1	.	many	TRBV12-3/TRBV12-4	CASSPRLVLGIGNEQFF	TGTGCCAGCAGTCCCCGATTGGTGTTGGGGATAGGGAATGAGCAGTTCTTC
TRBJ1-5	.	few	TRBV30	CAWSVGQMYSNQPQHF	TGTGCCTGGAGTGTGGGTCAGATGTATAGCAATCAGCCCCAGCATTTT
TRBJ1-2	.	few	TRBV9	CASSPREGDGYTF	TGTGCCAGCAGCCCCAGAGAAGGTGATGGCTACACCTTC
TRBJ2-3	.	.	TRBV2	CASSESLGGTDTQYF	TGTGCCAGCAGTGAAAGTTTGGGGGGAACAGATACGCAGTATTTT
TRBJ1-2	TRBD1	many	TRBV28	CASMGTGNGYTF	TGTGCCAGCATGGGGACAGGGAATGGCTACACCTTC
TRBJ2-5	.	many	TRBV28	CASSLRGGPETQYF	TGTGCCAGCAGTTTAAGGGGGGGGCCAGAGACCCAGTACTTC
TRBJ2-2	TRBD1	.	TRBV5-1	CASSTRTGSAGELFF	TGCGCCAGCAGCACCCGGACAGGGTCCGCCGGGGAGCTGTTTTTT
TRBJ1-3	.	.	TRBV6-1	CASASLSSGNTIYF	TGTGCCAGCGCCTCATTGAGCTCTGGAAACACCATATATTTT
TRBJ2-7	.	many	TRBV19	CASSISQPVYEQYF	TGTGCCAGTAGTATCAGCCAGCCCGTCTACGAGCAGTACTTC
TRBJ2-2	.	many	TRBV7-2	CASRLSETGELFF	TGTGCCAGCAGGCTCAGCGAAACCGGGGAGCTGTTTTTT
TRBJ1-5	TRBD1	.	TRBV4-1	CASSQPTGRVQPQHF	TGCGCCAGCAGCCAACCGACAGGGAGGGTTCAGCCCCAGCATTTT